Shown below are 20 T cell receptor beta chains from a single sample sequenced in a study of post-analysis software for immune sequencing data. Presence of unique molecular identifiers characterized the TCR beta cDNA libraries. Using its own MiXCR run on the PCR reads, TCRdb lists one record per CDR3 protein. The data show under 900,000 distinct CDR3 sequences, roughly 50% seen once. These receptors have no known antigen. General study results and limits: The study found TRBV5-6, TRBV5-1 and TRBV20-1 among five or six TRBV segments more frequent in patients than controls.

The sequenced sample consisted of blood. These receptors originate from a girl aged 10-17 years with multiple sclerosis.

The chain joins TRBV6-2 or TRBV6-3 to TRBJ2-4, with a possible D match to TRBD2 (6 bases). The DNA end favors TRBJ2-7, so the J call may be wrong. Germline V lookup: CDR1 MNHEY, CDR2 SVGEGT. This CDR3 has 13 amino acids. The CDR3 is CAHAAGSNYEQYF. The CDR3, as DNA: TGTGCCCACGCGGCGGGGTCAAACTACGAGCAGTACTTC.

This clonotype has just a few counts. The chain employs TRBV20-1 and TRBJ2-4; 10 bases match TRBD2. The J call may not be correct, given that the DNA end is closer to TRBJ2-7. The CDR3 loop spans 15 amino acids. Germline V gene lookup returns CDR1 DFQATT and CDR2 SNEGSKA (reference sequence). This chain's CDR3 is CSASGTSESSHEQYF. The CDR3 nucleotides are TGCAGTGCTTCCGGGACTAGCGAGTCATCCCACGAGCAGTACTTC.

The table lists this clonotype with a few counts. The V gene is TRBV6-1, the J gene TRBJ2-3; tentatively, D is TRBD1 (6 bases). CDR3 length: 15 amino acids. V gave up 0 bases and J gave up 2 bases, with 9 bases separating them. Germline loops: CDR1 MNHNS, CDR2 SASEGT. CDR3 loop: CASSEAGANTDTQYF. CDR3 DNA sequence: TGTGCCAGCAGTGAAGCGGGGGCGAACACAGATACGCAGTATTTT.

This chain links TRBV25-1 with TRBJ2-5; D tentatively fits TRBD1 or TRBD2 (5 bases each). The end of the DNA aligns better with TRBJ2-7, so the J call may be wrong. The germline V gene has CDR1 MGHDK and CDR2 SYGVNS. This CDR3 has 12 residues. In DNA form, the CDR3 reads TGTGCCAGCAGTGAGGAAGGGACCGAGCAGTACTTC. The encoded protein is CASSEEGTEQYF.

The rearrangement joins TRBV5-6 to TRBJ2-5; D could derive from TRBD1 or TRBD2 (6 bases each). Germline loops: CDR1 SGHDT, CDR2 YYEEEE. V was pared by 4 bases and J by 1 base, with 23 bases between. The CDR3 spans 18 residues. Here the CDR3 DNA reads TGTGCCAGCAGCCTGCAGGTCCGGGGGCCGGAAACCCAAGAGACCCAGTACTTC. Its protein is CASSLQVRGPETQETQYF.

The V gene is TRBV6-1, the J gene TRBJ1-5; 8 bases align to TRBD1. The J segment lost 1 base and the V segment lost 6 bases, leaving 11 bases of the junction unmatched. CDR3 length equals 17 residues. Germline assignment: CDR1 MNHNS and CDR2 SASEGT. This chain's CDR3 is CASRASAGGWSNQPQHF. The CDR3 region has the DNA TGTGCCAGCAGGGCCTCGGCAGGGGGCTGGAGCAATCAGCCCCAGCATTTT.

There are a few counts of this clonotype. CDR3 sequence: CSVGGQRNYGYTF. CDR3 coding DNA: TGCAGCGTTGGGGGACAGCGGAACTATGGCTACACCTTC. The gene calls are TRBV29-1 and TRBJ1-2, with 7 bases fitting TRBD1. CDR1 and CDR2 from the germline V gene are SQVTM and ANQGSEA. The CDR3 covers 13 residues. The junction had 4 bases not matched to a gene; V was cut back by 4 bases and J by 2 bases.

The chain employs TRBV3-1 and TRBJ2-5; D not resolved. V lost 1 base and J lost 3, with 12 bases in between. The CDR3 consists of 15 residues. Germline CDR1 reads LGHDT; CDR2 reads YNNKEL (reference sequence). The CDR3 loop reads CASSQGVLTKETQYF. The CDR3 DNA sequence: TGTGCCAGCAGCCAAGGCGTGTTGACGAAAGAGACCCAGTACTTC.

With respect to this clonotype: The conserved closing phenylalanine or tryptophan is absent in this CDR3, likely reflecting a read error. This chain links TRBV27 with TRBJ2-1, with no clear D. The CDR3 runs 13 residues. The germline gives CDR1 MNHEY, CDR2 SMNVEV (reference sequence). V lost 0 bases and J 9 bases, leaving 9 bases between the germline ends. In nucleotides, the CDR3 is TGTGCCAGCAGTTTATCTCCCGATCCTGAGCAGTTCGTC. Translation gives CASSLSPDPEQFV.

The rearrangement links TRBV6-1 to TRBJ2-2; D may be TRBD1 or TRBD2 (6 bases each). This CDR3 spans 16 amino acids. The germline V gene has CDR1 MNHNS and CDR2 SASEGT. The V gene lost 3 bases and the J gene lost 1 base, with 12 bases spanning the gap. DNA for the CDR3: TGTGCCAGCAGTGAGCGGGGACAACTGAACACCGGGGAGCTGTTTTTT. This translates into CASSERGQLNTGELFF.

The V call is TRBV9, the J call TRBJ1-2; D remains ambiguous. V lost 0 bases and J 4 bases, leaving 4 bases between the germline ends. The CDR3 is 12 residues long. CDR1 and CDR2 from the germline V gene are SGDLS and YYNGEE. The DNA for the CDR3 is TGTGCCAGCAGCGTAGAGAGCTATGGCTACACCTTC. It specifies CASSVESYGYTF.

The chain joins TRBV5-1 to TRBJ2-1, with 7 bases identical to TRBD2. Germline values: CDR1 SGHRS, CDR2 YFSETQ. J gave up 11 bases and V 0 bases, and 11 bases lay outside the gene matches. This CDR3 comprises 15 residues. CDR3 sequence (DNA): TGCGCCAGCAGCTTGGAGGCTAGCGGCAGTTCGAAGCAGTTCTTC. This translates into CASSLEASGSSKQFF.

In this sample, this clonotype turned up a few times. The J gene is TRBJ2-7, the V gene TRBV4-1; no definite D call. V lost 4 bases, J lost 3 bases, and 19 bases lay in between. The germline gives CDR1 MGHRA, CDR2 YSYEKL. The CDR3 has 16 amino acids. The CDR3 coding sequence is TGCGCCAGCAGCCGGTCAGACGTTTTCAAGGTCTACGAGCAGTACTTC. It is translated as CASSRSDVFKVYEQYF.

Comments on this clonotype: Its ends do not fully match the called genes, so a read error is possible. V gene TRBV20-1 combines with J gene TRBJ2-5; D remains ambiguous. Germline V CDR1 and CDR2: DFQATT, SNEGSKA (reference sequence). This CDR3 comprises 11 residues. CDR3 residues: CSATLGETQYF. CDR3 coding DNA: TGCAGCGCTACCCTTGGTGAGACCCAGTACTTC.

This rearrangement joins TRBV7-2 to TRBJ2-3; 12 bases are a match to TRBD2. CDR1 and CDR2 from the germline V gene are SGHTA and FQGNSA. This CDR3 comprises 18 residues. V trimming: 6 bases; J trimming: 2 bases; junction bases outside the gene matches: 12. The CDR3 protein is CASSSPRASGGATDTQYF. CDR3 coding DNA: TGTGCCAGCAGTTCCCCCAGGGCTAGCGGGGGGGCCACAGATACGCAGTATTTT.

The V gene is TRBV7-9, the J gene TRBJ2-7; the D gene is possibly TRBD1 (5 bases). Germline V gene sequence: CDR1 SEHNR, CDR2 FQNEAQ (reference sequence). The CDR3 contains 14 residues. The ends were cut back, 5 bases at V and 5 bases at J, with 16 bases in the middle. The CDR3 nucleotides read TGTGCCAGCAGCCCTTGGGGCGGATCCAACGAGCAGTACTTC. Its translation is CASSPWGGSNEQYF.

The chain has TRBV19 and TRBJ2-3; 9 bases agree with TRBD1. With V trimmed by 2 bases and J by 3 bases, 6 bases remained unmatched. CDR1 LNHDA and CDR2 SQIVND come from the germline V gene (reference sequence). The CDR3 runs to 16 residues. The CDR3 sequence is CASSISLGQGTDTQYF. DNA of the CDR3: TGTGCCAGTAGTATATCTCTGGGACAGGGTACAGATACGCAGTATTTT.

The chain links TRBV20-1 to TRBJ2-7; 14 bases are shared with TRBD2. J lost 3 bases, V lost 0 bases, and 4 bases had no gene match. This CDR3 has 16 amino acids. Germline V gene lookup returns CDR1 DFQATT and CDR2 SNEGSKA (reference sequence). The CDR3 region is CSARDLGTSGSYEQYF. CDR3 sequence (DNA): TGCAGTGCTAGAGATCTCGGGACTAGCGGGAGCTACGAGCAGTACTTC.

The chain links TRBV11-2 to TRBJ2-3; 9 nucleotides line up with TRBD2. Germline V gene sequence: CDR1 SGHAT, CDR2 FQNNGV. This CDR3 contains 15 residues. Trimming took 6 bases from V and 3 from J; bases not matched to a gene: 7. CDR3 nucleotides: TGTGCCAGCAGATGGGGACTAGCAGGGACAGATACGCAGTATTTT. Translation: CASRWGLAGTDTQYF.

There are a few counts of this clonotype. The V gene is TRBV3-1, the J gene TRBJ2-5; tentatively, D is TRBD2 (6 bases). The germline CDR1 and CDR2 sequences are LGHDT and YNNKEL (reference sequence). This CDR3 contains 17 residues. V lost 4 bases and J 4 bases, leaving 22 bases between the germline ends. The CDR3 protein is CASSPGRRLAKPETQYF. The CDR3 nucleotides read TGTGCCAGCAGCCCGGGGAGGCGTCTAGCGAAGCCAGAGACCCAGTACTTC.